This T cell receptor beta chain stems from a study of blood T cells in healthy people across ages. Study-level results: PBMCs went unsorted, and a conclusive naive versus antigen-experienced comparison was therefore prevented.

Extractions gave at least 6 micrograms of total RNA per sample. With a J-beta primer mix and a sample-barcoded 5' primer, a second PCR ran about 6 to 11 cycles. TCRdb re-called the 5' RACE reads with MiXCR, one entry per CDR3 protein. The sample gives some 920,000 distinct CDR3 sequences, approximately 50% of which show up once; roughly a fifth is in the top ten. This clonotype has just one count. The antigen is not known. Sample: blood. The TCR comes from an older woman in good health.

The CDR3 sequence is CASGSWREGYEQYF. In DNA, the CDR3 is TGTGCCAGCGGGAGTTGGCGGGAGGGCTACGAGCAGTACTTC. V usage is TRBV7-2 and J usage is TRBJ2-5; TRBD2 agrees at 9 bases. With the DNA end fitting TRBJ2-7 better, the J assignment may be wrong. This CDR3 region has 14 residues. Looked up from germline, CDR1 is SGHTA and CDR2 is FQGNSA.